This paragraph reports one T cell receptor beta chain. This CDR3 comprises 11 residues. Germline lookup yields CDR1 MNHNY and CDR2 SVGAGI (reference sequence). V lost 2 bases to trimming and J lost 6 bases, with 4 bases between them. The entry originates in a study of cytomegalovirus exposure and HLA in healthy donors. A multiplex PCR was run with 60 Vbeta primers and 13 Jbeta primers. TCRdb's table, derived via immunoSEQ multiplex PCR, lists solely in-frame clones and lacks some. This table holds 150,000 to 160,000 clones, around 70% found once. The chain recombines TRBV6-6 with TRBJ1-2; D gene unclear. The receptor was isolated from a man aged 25 to 40 in good health and CMV-seronegative. Material: PBMCs. The chain's CDR3 is CASSYIDGYTF. The CDR3 DNA reads TGTGCCAGCAGTTACATAGATGGCTACACCTTC.